These 29 T cell receptor beta chains came from one sample sequenced in a study of blood T cell repertoires in COVID-19 (dated by TCRdb to the early 2020s). The library was obtained by the immunoSEQ multiplex PCR assay. TCRdb's version of the immuneACCESS table is confined to in-frame rearrangements and falls short of the full clone set. An unresolved V gene accounts for under half of the shortfall where checked; the remainder is of unknown origin. Here the sample has about 99,000 clones; 75% to 85% occur a single time. The top ten clones comprise roughly 4.8% of the sample. The sample consisted of peripheral blood. The receptors shown here come from a man older than 75 with COVID-19, enrolled during active disease.

The rearrangement links TRBV5-4 to TRBJ2-5, with D possibly matching TRBD2 (6 bases). V dropped 4 bases and J dropped 5 bases, with 18 bases sitting between them. Germline CDR1 SGHNT, CDR2 YYREEE (reference sequence). There are 15 residues in the CDR3. The CDR3 nucleotides are TGTGCCAGCAGCCCGGAGGGCAGGGTGAGGGAGACCCAGTACTTC. Translation: CASSPEGRVRETQYF.

V is TRBV6-2 or TRBV6-3 and J is TRBJ2-7; a weak D match, TRBD2 (7 bases). Per the germline V gene, CDR1 is MNHEY and CDR2 is SVGEGT. The CDR3 extends over 14 amino acids. Trimming shortened V by 5 bases and J by 2 bases, and 13 bases separated the two germline ends. As DNA, the CDR3 is TGTGCCAGCAGTGCCCAAGGGGGGGCCTACGAGCAGTACTTC. Residues: CASSAQGGAYEQYF.

The chain combines TRBV12-3 or TRBV12-4 with TRBJ1-5; no definite D call. The CDR3 sequence is 13 residues long. The V end lost 4 bases, the J end lost 1 base, and 5 bases lay between the germline ends. The CDR3 loop reads CASSSASNQPQHF. The CDR3 bases are TGTGCCAGCAGTTCCGCGAGCAATCAGCCCCAGCATTTT.

The CDR3 nucleotides read TGTGCCAGCAGCTCAAAAGCCCGGACTAGCGGGAACAATGAGCAGTTCTTC. Encoded protein: CASSSKARTSGNNEQFF. This chain uses TRBV7-3 with TRBJ2-1; 12 bases match TRBD2. Trimming cost V 4 bases and J 5 bases; bases outside gene matches: 9. The V gene's germline CDR1 is SGHTA and CDR2 FQGTGA. CDR3 length: 17 amino acids. The complete variable domain, with remaining parts taken from reference TRBV7-3 and TRBJ2-1, reads GAGVSQTPSNKVTEKGKYVELRCDPISGHTALYWYRQSLGQGPEFLIYFQGTGAADDSGLPNDRFFAVRPEGSVSTLKIQRTERGDSAVYLCASSSKARTSGNNEQFFGPGTRLTVL.

Only one count was recorded for this clone. The CDR3 sequence: CASSRLAGVGEQYF. CDR3 bases: TGTGCCAGCAGCCGACTAGCGGGAGTTGGCGAGCAGTACTTC. The V call is TRBV6-5, the J call TRBJ2-7, with 12 bases aligning to TRBD2. With 6 bases clipped from V and 6 bases from J, the junction kept 6 bases outside the gene matches. Looked up from germline, CDR1 is MNHEY and CDR2 is SVGAGI. The CDR3 runs to 14 residues.

This chain joins TRBV6-6 and TRBJ2-2; no clear D. The V gene's germline CDR1 is MNHNY and CDR2 SVGAGI (reference sequence). This CDR3 has 14 residues. With 6 bases removed from V and 1 base from J, the gap between germline ends came to 9 bases. CDR3 nucleotide sequence: TGTGCCAGCAGCCGCTCCGGGAACACCGGGGAGCTGTTTTTT. Translated, it gives CASSRSGNTGELFF.

The chain links TRBV5-1 to TRBJ2-2; 11 bases align to TRBD1. Trimming removed 3 bases from V and 6 bases from J; junction bases left unmatched: 7. Germline-derived CDR1 and CDR2 are SGHRS and YFSETQ. The CDR3 extends over 16 amino acids. The CDR3 sequence is CASSSTGQGVAGELFF. The CDR3 DNA is TGCGCCAGCAGCTCCACGGGACAGGGGGTGGCCGGGGAGCTGTTTTTT.

The count of this clone is one. As DNA, the CDR3 is TGCGCCAGCAGCTTGGCACTAGCGGGTGAGGATGAGCAGTTCTTC. Translated, it gives CASSLALAGEDEQFF. The chain uses TRBV5-1 and TRBJ2-1; 9 bases map to TRBD2. The CDR3 covers 15 residues. V was pared by 0 bases and J by 8 bases, with 6 bases of the junction left unmatched. The germline CDR1 and CDR2 sequences are SGHRS and YFSETQ.

The V and J genes are TRBV7-3 and TRBJ1-1, with a possible D match to TRBD1 (6 bases). CDR3 length: 14 amino acids. V was cut by 5 bases and J by 1 base, with 11 bases left in between. Per germline, CDR1 SGHTA and CDR2 FQGTGA. The CDR3 here is CASSPVTGNTEAFF. The CDR3 DNA is TGTGCCAGCAGCCCTGTGACAGGGAACACTGAAGCTTTCTTT.

The gene calls are TRBV7-2 and TRBJ1-3; weak D call: TRBD1 (5 bases). The CDR3 is 17 amino acids. The V and J ends lost 1 base and 0 bases respectively, with 13 bases between them. Germline V gene sequence: CDR1 SGHTA, CDR2 FQGNSA. CDR3 protein: CASSLGPDRYSGNTIYF. For the CDR3, the DNA is TGTGCCAGCAGCTTAGGCCCTGACAGATACTCTGGAAACACCATATATTTT.

The chain joins TRBV29-1 to TRBJ2-5; 7 nucleotides line up with TRBD2. Germline-derived CDR1 and CDR2 are SQVTM and ANQGSEA. The CDR3 runs 12 residues. Trimming took 3 bases from V and 7 from J; bases not matched to a gene: 5. The CDR3 sequence: CSVEVAGGTQYF. The CDR3 DNA reads as TGCAGCGTTGAGGTAGCGGGTGGGACCCAGTACTTC. Full variable domain (outside the CDR3, taken from reference TRBV29-1 and TRBJ2-5): SAVISQKPSRDICQRGTSLTIQCQVDSQVTMMFWYRQQPGQSLTLIATANQGSEATYESGFVIDKFPISRPNLTFSTLTVSNMSPEDSSIYLCSVEVAGGTQYFGPGTRLLVL.

The V and J genes are TRBV19 and TRBJ2-5; TRBD1 might be the D (6 bases). The CDR3 length is 13 residues. Germline assignment: CDR1 LNHDA and CDR2 SQIVND (reference sequence). V gave up 2 bases and J gave up 5 bases, with 9 bases separating them. The CDR3 nucleotides read TGTGCCAGTAGTATAACAGGGTACGAGACCCAGTACTTC. Protein product: CASSITGYETQYF.

Notes on this clone: The sample contains more than one DNA sequence encoding this CDR3. The chain joins TRBV7-3 to TRBJ1-1; 8 bases fit TRBD1. The CDR3 covers 13 residues. Per germline, CDR1 SGHTA and CDR2 FQGTGA. V lost 5 bases and J lost 5; bases outside the gene matches: 4. For the CDR3, the DNA is TGTGCCAGCAGCGAGAGACAGGGGACTGAAGCTTTCTTT. Translating gives CASSERQGTEAFF.

The CDR3 DNA sequence: TGTGCCAGCAGCCAAGCCGAAGGCGCGGGTACTGAAGCTTTCTTT. Translation: CASSQAEGAGTEAFF. The chain employs TRBV14 and TRBJ1-1; D not resolved. With 1 base removed from V and 5 bases from J, the gap between germline ends came to 14 bases. Looked up from germline, CDR1 is SGHDN and CDR2 is FVKESK. The CDR3 has 15 residues.

The rearrangement uses TRBV12-3 or TRBV12-4 and TRBJ2-3; D not certain. The CDR3 extends over 13 amino acids. Trimming removed 7 bases from V and 2 bases from J, with 10 bases in between. The CDR3, as DNA: TGTGCCAGCAAAAACAGATACACAGATACGCAGTATTTT. Translating it yields CASKNRYTDTQYF.

The chain employs TRBV5-1 and TRBJ1-1; TRBD1 matches at 9 bases. V gave up 3 bases and J gave up 4 bases; unmatched junction bases: 4. The CDR3 is 14 amino acids. The germline gives CDR1 SGHRS, CDR2 YFSETQ. The CDR3 reads CASSSGTGPTEAFF. DNA of the CDR3: TGCGCCAGCAGCTCAGGGACAGGGCCCACTGAAGCTTTCTTT.

This chain connects TRBV21-1 to TRBJ2-5; the table's D gene call, TRBD1, was not cross checked with the DNA. TRBV21-1 is given as a pseudogene. This CDR3 has 15 amino acids. In DNA, the CDR3 is TGTGCCAGCAGCAAACTCCGACAGGGTCGAGAGACCCAGTACTTC. This sequence encodes CASSKLRQGRETQYF.

This clone was recorded many times. V gene TRBV5-6 combines with J gene TRBJ2-7; 7 bases line up with TRBD1. Germline V lookup: CDR1 SGHDT, CDR2 YYEEEE. V was pared by 4 bases and J by 5 bases, with 9 bases of the junction left unmatched. The CDR3 length is 14 residues. The CDR3 DNA is TGTGCCAGCAGCGGTACGACAGGGTCCCACGAGCAGTACTTC. Amino acid sequence: CASSGTTGSHEQYF. The full variable domain, completed using reference TRBV5-6 and TRBJ2-7, is DAGVTQSPTHLIKTRGQQVTLRCSPKSGHDTVSWYQQALGQGPQFIFQYYEEEERQRGNFPDRFSGHQFPNYSSELNVNALLLGDSALYLCASSGTTGSHEQYFGPGTRLTVT.

The chain joins TRBV11-3 to TRBJ2-3, with D unclear. CDR3 size: 14 residues. Trimming removed 5 bases from V and 1 base from J, with 10 bases in between. Germline values: CDR1 SGHNT, CDR2 YENEEA. For the CDR3, the DNA is TGTGCCAGCAGCCCTAATGCCGGCACAGATACGCAGTATTTT. Translated: CASSPNAGTDTQYF.

This rearrangement joins TRBV4-2 to TRBJ2-2; tentative D call: TRBD2 (6 bases). V was shortened by 4 bases and J by 4 bases, with 22 bases between the two germline ends. CDR3 length: 18 amino acids. Germline loops: CDR1 LGHNA, CDR2 YNFKEQ. Here the CDR3 reads CASSPGGAFLLFTGELFF. For the CDR3, the DNA is TGTGCCAGCAGCCCAGGAGGGGCTTTCCTACTCTTCACCGGGGAGCTGTTTTTT.

On this clone: The sample contains more than one DNA sequence encoding this CDR3. This chain joins TRBV3-1 (or the pseudogene TRBV3-2) and TRBJ2-7; D is perhaps TRBD2 (6 bases). CDR1 is LGHDT, CDR2 YNNKEL, per germline (reference sequence). V lost 6 bases to trimming and J lost 2 bases, with 14 bases between them. CDR3 length: 14 amino acids. CDR3: CASSQGAGTYEQYF. DNA of the CDR3: TGTGCCAGCAGTCAGGGAGCGGGCACCTACGAGCAGTACTTC.

This chain uses TRBV6-6 with TRBJ2-3, with D tentatively TRBD1 (6 bases). In germline, CDR1 is MNHNY, CDR2 SVGAGI (reference sequence). This CDR3 has 13 residues. The V end lost 6 bases, the J end lost 0 bases, and 7 bases lay between the germline ends. CDR3 coding DNA: TGTGCCAGCAGGGACAGAAGCACAGATACGCAGTATTTT. It codes for CASRDRSTDTQYF.

The CDR3 sequence is CASRGGWNQPQHF. In nucleotides, the CDR3 is TGTGCCAGCAGGGGGGGTTGGAATCAGCCCCAGCATTTT. The chain uses TRBV27 and TRBJ1-5; D possibly corresponds to TRBD1 (5 bases). Deletions cut 6 bases from V and 4 bases from J, with 10 bases between. The CDR3 spans 13 residues. Per the germline V gene, CDR1 is MNHEY and CDR2 is SMNVEV (reference sequence).

The chain has TRBV29-1 and TRBJ1-2; D is uncertain. CDR1 is SQVTM and CDR2 is ANQGSEA in the germline V gene. V gave up 3 bases and J gave up 2 bases, with 13 bases separating them. This CDR3 has 14 amino acids. The CDR3 region is CSVDDGGLNYGYTF. The DNA for the CDR3 is TGCAGCGTTGATGACGGCGGGTTAAACTATGGCTACACCTTC.

The V and J genes are TRBV5-4 and TRBJ2-7; no clear D gene. CDR3 length: 15 amino acids. With 4 bases removed from V and 0 bases from J, the gap between germline ends came to 14 bases. Germline lookup yields CDR1 SGHNT and CDR2 YYREEE (reference sequence). CDR3 region: CASSPPRGNSYEQYF. For the CDR3, the DNA is TGTGCCAGCAGCCCACCTCGTGGCAACTCCTACGAGCAGTACTTC.

V is TRBV3-1 (or the pseudogene TRBV3-2) and J is TRBJ1-2; D unclear. The length of the CDR3 is 12 residues. With 4 bases removed from V and 6 bases from J, the gap between germline ends came to 9 bases. Germline CDR1 and CDR2: LGHDT and YNNKEL (reference sequence). The CDR3 loop is CASSPSSDGYTF. The CDR3 coding sequence is TGTGCCAGCAGCCCCTCTTCGGATGGCTACACCTTC.

DNA of the CDR3: TGCAGCGTTTCTAATCGGGGTTCTGGCTACACCTTC. Its protein is CSVSNRGSGYTF. The V and J genes are TRBV29-1 and TRBJ1-2; D gene unclear. The CDR3 runs 12 residues. Trimming removed 5 bases from V and 7 bases from J, with 14 bases in between. Germline V CDR1 and CDR2: SQVTM, ANQGSEA. Complete variable domain (other parts from reference TRBV29-1 and TRBJ1-2): SAVISQKPSRDICQRGTSLTIQCQVDSQVTMMFWYRQQPGQSLTLIATANQGSEATYESGFVIDKFPISRPNLTFSTLTVSNMSPEDSSIYLCSVSNRGSGYTFGSGTRLTVV.

The rearrangement links TRBV7-8 to TRBJ2-5, with D tentatively TRBD2 (6 bases). Germline values: CDR1 SGHVS, CDR2 FQNEAQ. CDR3 length equals 16 residues. The V gene lost 5 bases and the J gene lost 2 bases, with 18 bases spanning the gap. CDR3 protein: CASSAWDFPLQETQYF. The CDR3 region has the DNA TGTGCCAGCAGCGCGTGGGACTTTCCTTTGCAAGAGACCCAGTACTTC.

The CDR3 DNA reads TGTGCCAGCAGAACAGGACTAGCGGGGTTCGCGAACACCGGGGAGCTGTTTTTT. Residues: CASRTGLAGFANTGELFF. The chain is built from TRBV7-9 and TRBJ2-2; 12 nucleotides line up with TRBD2. This CDR3 contains 18 residues. Germline CDR1 is SEHNR and CDR2 is FQNEAQ (reference sequence). V gave up 6 bases and J gave up 0 bases; unmatched junction bases: 8.